Listed here is a single TCR beta chain. Its cognate antigen is unknown. This sample is drawn from a study of CD8 T cells in Susac syndrome. Study results and caveats: As the study acknowledged, the number of individuals who were part of its TCR sequencing and HLA analysis was relatively small.

Treatment-naive patients with stable or active relapsing-remitting disease were the multiple sclerosis controls. RNA in amounts of 0.5 to 1 ug was reverse transcribed with random hexamers. immunoSEQ multiplex PCR amplified TCR beta CDR3 across 54 Vbeta, 13 Jbeta. TCRdb processed the immunoSEQ multiplex PCR reads anew with MiXCR; each CDR3 protein has one entry. The table records approximately 130,000 distinct CDR3 sequences, about 90% of them present only once. The CDR3 is 13 residues long. Trimming removed 3 bases from V and 1 base from J, with 9 bases in between. Germline V CDR1 and CDR2: SQVTM, ANQGSEA.

The TCR sequence derives from a human donor with multiple sclerosis. Material for sequencing was CD8+ T cells from PBMCs. The V and J genes are TRBV29-1 and TRBJ2-5; tentatively, D is TRBD1 (5 bases). The chain's CDR3 is CSVEPGSQETQYF. CDR3 nucleotides: TGCAGCGTTGAGCCAGGGTCCCAAGAGACCCAGTACTTC. Full variable domain (remainder filled in from reference TRBV29-1 and TRBJ2-5): SAVISQKPSRDICQRGTSLTIQCQVDSQVTMMFWYRQQPGQSLTLIATANQGSEATYESGFVIDKFPISRPNLTFSTLTVSNMSPEDSSIYLCSVEPGSQETQYFGPGTRLLVL.